This record concerns one T cell receptor beta chain sequence. What it binds is unknown. The data were obtained in a study of cytomegalovirus exposure and HLA in healthy donors. Study results and caveats: TCR beta V- and J-gene trimming, according to a later analysis, was linked to a missense DCLRE1C variant.

The CDR3 has 14 amino acids. CDR1 is SNHLY and CDR2 is FYNNEI in the germline V gene. J was trimmed by 4 bases and V by 8 bases; bases with no gene match: 5. This PCR relied on a set of 60 Vbeta primers and 13 Jbeta primers. Assay used: immunoSEQ multiplex PCR; TCRdb lists only in-frame clones, some missing. The table shows approximately 140,000 clones, with roughly 80% occurring only once. The rearrangement uses TRBV2 and TRBJ2-2, with TRBD1 identical over 9 bases. The specimen was PBMCs. The sequence was collected from a man aged 35 to 55 in good health and CMV-seropositive. CDR3 nucleotides: TGTGCCAGCGCCCGACAGGGGGGCACCGGGGAGCTGTTTTTT. Protein product: CASARQGGTGELFF.